This TCR beta chain was found in a study of shared clonotypes between healthy human individuals. A CD45RA-negative memory subset and a CD45RA+ naive subset were separated from the CD4+ cells. In germline, CDR1 is MNHEY, CDR2 SMNVEV (reference sequence). J was trimmed by 0 bases and V by 3 bases; bases with no gene match: 8. This CDR3 contains 18 residues. Profiling relied on immunoSEQ multiplex PCR, and the TCRdb table lists in-frame clones only, not all of them. Altogether 2 million to 2.5 million clones are present, approximately 96% being singletons, with the ten largest covering approximately 0.13%. Study-wide points: Non-shared clonotypes had lower generation probabilities than those shared by all four donors. What rarefaction showed was incomplete sorted-subset sequencing despite large depth.

For this clone: The antigen is undetermined.

Sequencing was done on a sample of naive CD4+ T cells sorted from blood. Subset given: CD45RA+ positively selected. This sequence was found in a man aged 18 to 29 in good health. V is TRBV27 and J is TRBJ2-6; 7 bases line up with TRBD2. The CDR3 sequence: CASSLGIAGFSGANVLTF. CDR3 nucleotides: TGTGCCAGCAGTTTGGGGATAGCGGGCTTCTCTGGGGCCAACGTCCTGACTTTC.